A selection of T cell receptor beta chains follows, all from one sample in a study of T-cell reconstitution after alpha-beta-depleted transplantation in children. TCRdb ran MiXCR on the PCR reads and lists one entry per CDR3 protein. The table has some 220,000 distinct CDR3 sequences, roughly 11% seen once. The sample here was PBMCs, taken before TCRalphabeta/CD19-depleted stem cell transplant. The receptors were gathered from a child less than two years old with acute myeloid leukemia, due to receive a stem cell transplant. Each CDR3 is given with its conserved first and last residue. Fields, in order: D gene, V gene, clone size, J gene, CDR3 DNA, CDR3 protein. D genes are given only for firm matches. Rows give clone size only sometimes, using once, few, many, or a class for an expanded clone.

TRBD1	TRBV5-1	many	TRBJ2-7	TGCGCCAGCAGCTCGGGACAGGGAAACGAGCAGTACTTC	CASSSGQGNEQYF
TRBD2	TRBV7-6	many	TRBJ2-3	TGTGCCAGCAGCGTAATAGCGGGACGGGGTGCAGATACGCAGTATTTT	CASSVIAGRGADTQYF
.	TRBV12-3/TRBV12-4	many	TRBJ2-1	TGTGCCAGCAGTTTACAGCCTAGGGGCGGGTCGGAGCAGTTCTTC	CASSLQPRGGSEQFF
.	TRBV6-1	.	TRBJ1-1	TGTGCCAGCAAACAGACGGTGAACACTGAAGCTTTCTTT	CASKQTVNTEAFF
TRBD2	TRBV29-1	many	TRBJ2-1	TGCAGCGTTGAAGAAACTAGCGGGAGGAATGAGCAGTTCTTC	CSVEETSGRNEQFF
.	TRBV20-1	many	TRBJ2-2	TGCAGTGCTCGTCCGGGAGAAGTTACCGGGGAGCTGTTTTTT	CSARPGEVTGELFF
TRBD1	TRBV10-3	many	TRBJ1-5	TGTGCCATCAGTGTTCAGGGACAGGGAAATCAGCCCCAGCATTTT	CAISVQGQGNQPQHF
.	TRBV7-9	many	TRBJ1-5	TGTGCCAGCAGCTTAGACAGGGTCGGACAGCCCCAGCATTTT	CASSLDRVGQPQHF
.	TRBV12-3/TRBV12-4	.	TRBJ1-6	TGTGCCAGCAGTTCCCCGCCGCAGGGGCGGAATCTGATATCACCCCTCCACTTT	CASSSPPQGRNLISPLHF
.	TRBV28	many	TRBJ2-3	TGTGCCAGCAGTTGGAGCACAGATACGCAGTATTTT	CASSWSTDTQYF
.	TRBV2	.	TRBJ2-7	TGTGCCAGCAGTGAACTCCCCTCAGGCTGCGAGCAGTACTTC	CASSELPSGCEQYF
.	TRBV30	many	TRBJ2-7	TGTGCCTGGAGTGAAATGGGGCCCTCCTACGAGCAGTACTTC	CAWSEMGPSYEQYF
.	TRBV29-1	many	TRBJ2-7	TGCAGCGTTGAAGGGGACCGCTCCTACGAGCAGTACTTC	CSVEGDRSYEQYF
TRBD1	TRBV5-1	.	TRBJ2-7	TGCGCCAGCAGCCTAGGACAGGGAAGATACGAGCAGTACTTC	CASSLGQGRYEQYF
TRBD2	TRBV7-3	.	TRBJ2-3	TGTGCCAGCAGCTCCTTCCCCGGAGCGGGGGACACAGATACGCAGTATTTT	CASSSFPGAGDTDTQYF
.	TRBV21-1	many	TRBJ1-6	TGTGCCAGCAGCAAAGATCAGGGGGAGGCTTCACCCCTCCACTTT	CASSKDQGEASPLHF
.	TRBV6-5	many	TRBJ1-6	TGTGCCAGCAGTTACTCACCGGACAGCATACTCTATAATTCACCCCTCCACTTT	CASSYSPDSILYNSPLHF
TRBD1	TRBV29-1	many	TRBJ1-2	TGCAGCGCCCGACAGGGGGCAAGGATAGGCTACACCTTC	CSARQGARIGYTF
.	TRBV14	many	TRBJ1-1	TGTGCCAGCAGTCTCCTTTTCCAGGGGAACACTGAAGCTTTCTTT	CASSLLFQGNTEAFF
.	TRBV18	many	TRBJ1-1	TGTGCCAGCTCACCAAGCAGACAGGTCTCGACTGAAGCTTTCTTT	CASSPSRQVSTEAFF
.	TRBV20-1	many	TRBJ2-3	TGCAGTGCTAGAGATGTTCCGGGGTGGGGGCCCACAGATACGCAGTATTTT	CSARDVPGWGPTDTQYF
.	TRBV12-3/TRBV12-4	many	TRBJ1-5	TGTGCCAGCAGTTCCGGGATCCTGCGCGGGGGCAATCAGCCCCAGCATTTT	CASSSGILRGGNQPQHF
TRBD2	TRBV5-6	many	TRBJ2-7	TGTGCCAGCAGCTTGGGACTAGCGTACTACGAGCAGTACTTC	CASSLGLAYYEQYF
.	TRBV10-3	many	TRBJ2-3	TGTGCCATCAGTCCTAGTGGGACAGATACGCAGTATTTT	CAISPSGTDTQYF
TRBD1	TRBV19	many	TRBJ1-5	TGTGCCAGTAGTCCGACAGGGGGCCAGCCCCAGCATTTT	CASSPTGGQPQHF
TRBD2	TRBV20-1	many	TRBJ2-3	TGCAGTGCAGCATCTCCGGGGGGAACAGATACGCAGTATTTT	CSAASPGGTDTQYF
.	TRBV6-5	many	TRBJ1-2	TGTGCCAGCACTCCCCGCCAGGCTCCTTACTATGGCTACACCTTC	CASTPRQAPYYGYTF
.	TRBV20-1	many	TRBJ2-7	TGCAGTGCTAGAGATCCGGGCAGACACTACGAGCAGTACTTC	CSARDPGRHYEQYF
.	TRBV11-2	many	TRBJ2-7	TGTGCCAGCAGCCCCACGCCCATATTTGAGCAGTACTTC	CASSPTPIFEQYF
.	TRBV5-1	many	TRBJ2-2	TGCGCCAGCAGTCAAGGGGGGCCCGCGAACACCGGGGAGCTGTTTTTT	CASSQGGPANTGELFF
.	TRBV6-1	many	TRBJ2-5	TGTGCCAGCAGTGCGGCGGGGGCCAGTGAGACCCAGTACTTC	CASSAAGASETQYF
.	TRBV29-1	many	TRBJ1-2	TGCAGCGATGCAAACACCTATGGCTACACCTTC	CSDANTYGYTF
.	TRBV2	many	TRBJ1-2	TGTGCCAGCAGTGAACAATCAGTAAATGGCTACACCTTC	CASSEQSVNGYTF
.	TRBV29-1	many	TRBJ1-2	TGCAGCGTTGAAGTAGGGTTCTATGGCTACACCTTC	CSVEVGFYGYTF
.	TRBV6-1	few	TRBJ2-5	TGTGCCAGCAGTGAAGCGTCTGTGCAGGGGAGGGAGACCCAGTACTTC	CASSEASVQGRETQYF